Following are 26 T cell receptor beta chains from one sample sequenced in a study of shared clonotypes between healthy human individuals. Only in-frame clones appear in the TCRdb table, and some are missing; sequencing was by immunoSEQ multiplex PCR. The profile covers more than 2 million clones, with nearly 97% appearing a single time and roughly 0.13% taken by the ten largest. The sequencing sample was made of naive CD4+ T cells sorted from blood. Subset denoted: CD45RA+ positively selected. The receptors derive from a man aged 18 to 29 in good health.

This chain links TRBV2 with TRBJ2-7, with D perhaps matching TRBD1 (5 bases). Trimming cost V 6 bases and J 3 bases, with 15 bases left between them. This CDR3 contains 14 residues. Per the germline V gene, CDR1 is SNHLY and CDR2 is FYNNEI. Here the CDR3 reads CASRLQGYYYEQYF. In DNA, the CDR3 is TGTGCCAGCAGGCTCCAGGGCTACTACTACGAGCAGTACTTC.

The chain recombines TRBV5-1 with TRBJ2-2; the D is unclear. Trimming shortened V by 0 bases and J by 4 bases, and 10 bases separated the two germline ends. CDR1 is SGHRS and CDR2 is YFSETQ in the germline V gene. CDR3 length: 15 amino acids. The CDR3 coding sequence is TGCGCCAGCAGCTTGGCGGAAAGGATCACCGGGGAGCTGTTTTTT. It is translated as CASSLAERITGELFF.

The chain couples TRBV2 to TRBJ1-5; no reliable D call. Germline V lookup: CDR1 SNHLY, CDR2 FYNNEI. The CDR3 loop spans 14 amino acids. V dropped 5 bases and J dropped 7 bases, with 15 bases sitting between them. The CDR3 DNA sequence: TGTGCCAGCAGTTTCGGCGCCCAAGGGCAGCCCCAGCATTTT. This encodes CASSFGAQGQPQHF.

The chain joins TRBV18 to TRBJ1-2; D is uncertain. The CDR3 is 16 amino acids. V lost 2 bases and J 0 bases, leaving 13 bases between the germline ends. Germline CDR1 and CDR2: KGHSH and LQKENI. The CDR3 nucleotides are TGTGCCAGCTCACCATCAGCGGGAAGAGCTAACTATGGCTACACCTTC. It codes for CASSPSAGRANYGYTF.

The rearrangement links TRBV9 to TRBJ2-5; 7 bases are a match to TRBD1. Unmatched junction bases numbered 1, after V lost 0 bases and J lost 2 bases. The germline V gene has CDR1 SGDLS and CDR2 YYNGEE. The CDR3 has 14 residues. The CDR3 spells CASSVADRQETQYF. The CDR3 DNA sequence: TGTGCCAGCAGCGTAGCGGACAGGCAAGAGACCCAGTACTTC.

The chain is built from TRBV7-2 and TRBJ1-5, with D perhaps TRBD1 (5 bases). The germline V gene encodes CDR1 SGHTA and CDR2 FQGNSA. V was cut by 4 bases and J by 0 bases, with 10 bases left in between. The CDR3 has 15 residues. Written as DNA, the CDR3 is TGTGCCAGCAGCTCAACAGGTTATAGCAATCAGCCCCAGCATTTT. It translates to CASSSTGYSNQPQHF.

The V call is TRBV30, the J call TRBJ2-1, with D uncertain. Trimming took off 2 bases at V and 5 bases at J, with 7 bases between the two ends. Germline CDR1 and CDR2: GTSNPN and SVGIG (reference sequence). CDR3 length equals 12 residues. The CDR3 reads CAWSTVNNEQFF. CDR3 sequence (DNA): TGTGCCTGGAGTACGGTGAACAATGAGCAGTTCTTC.

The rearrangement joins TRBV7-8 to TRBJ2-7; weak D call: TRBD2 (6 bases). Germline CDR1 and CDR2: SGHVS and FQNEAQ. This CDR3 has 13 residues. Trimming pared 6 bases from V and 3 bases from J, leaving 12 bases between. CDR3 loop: CASSTSGGYEQYF. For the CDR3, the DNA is TGTGCCAGCAGTACCTCCGGGGGCTACGAGCAGTACTTC.

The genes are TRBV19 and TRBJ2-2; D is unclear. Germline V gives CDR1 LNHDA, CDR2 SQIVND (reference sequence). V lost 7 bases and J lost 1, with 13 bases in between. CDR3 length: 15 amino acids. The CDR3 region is CASNGGSLNTGELFF. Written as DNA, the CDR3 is TGTGCCAGTAACGGTGGCAGCCTGAACACCGGGGAGCTGTTTTTT.

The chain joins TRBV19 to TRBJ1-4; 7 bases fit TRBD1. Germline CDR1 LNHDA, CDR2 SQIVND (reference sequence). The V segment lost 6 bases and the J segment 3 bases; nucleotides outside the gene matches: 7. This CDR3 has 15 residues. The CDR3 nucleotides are TGTGCCAGTAGCGATCCGACAGGGTCTAATGAAAAACTGTTTTTT. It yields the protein CASSDPTGSNEKLFF.

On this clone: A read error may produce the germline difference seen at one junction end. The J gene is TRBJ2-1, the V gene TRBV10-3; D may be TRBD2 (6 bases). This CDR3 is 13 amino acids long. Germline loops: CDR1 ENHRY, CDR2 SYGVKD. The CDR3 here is CAATSISHNEQFF. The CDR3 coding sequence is TGTGCCGCAACTAGCATCTCCCACAATGAGCAGTTCTTC.

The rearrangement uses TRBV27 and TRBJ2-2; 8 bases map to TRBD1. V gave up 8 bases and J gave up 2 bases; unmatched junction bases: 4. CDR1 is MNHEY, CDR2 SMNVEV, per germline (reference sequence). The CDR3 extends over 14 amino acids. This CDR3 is CASFDRGNTGELFF. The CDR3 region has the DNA TGTGCCAGCTTCGACAGGGGAAACACCGGGGAGCTGTTTTTT.

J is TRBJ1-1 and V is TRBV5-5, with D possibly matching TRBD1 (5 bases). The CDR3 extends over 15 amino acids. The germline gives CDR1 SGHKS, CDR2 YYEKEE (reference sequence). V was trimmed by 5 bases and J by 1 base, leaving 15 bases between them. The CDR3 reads CASRLDRPTNTEAFF. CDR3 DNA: TGTGCCAGCAGGTTAGACAGACCGACGAACACTGAAGCTTTCTTT.

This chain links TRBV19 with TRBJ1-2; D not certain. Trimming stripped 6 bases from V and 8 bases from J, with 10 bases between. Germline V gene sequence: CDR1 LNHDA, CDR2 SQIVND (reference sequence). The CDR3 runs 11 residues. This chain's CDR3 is CASRTRNGYTF. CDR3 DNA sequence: TGTGCCAGTAGGACCAGGAACGGCTACACCTTC.

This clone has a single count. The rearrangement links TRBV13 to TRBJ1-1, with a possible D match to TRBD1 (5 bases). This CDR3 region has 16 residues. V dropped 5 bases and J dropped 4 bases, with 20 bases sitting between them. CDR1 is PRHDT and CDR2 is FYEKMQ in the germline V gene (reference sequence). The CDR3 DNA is TGTGCCAGCAGCCGGTCCCCGGGAGACGGGGGCACTGAAGCTTTCTTT. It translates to CASSRSPGDGGTEAFF.

The CDR3, as DNA: TGTGCCAGCGGCCGAGTGGGGACAGCTAAAAACATTCAGTACTTC. Protein product: CASGRVGTAKNIQYF. This rearrangement joins TRBV27 to TRBJ2-4; 7 bases fit TRBD1. From germline, CDR1 is MNHEY and CDR2 SMNVEV (reference sequence). This CDR3 contains 15 residues. V shed 8 bases, J shed 4 bases, and the junction held 11 bases outside the gene matches.

The CDR3 DNA follows: TGTGCCAGCAGCTTGCAGGGAGCCAAAAACATTCAGTACTTC. Its translation is CASSLQGAKNIQYF. The V gene is TRBV5-4, the J gene TRBJ2-4; a possible D gene is TRBD1 (5 bases). The CDR3 runs 14 residues. The V and J ends lost 1 base and 0 bases respectively, with 5 bases between them. Germline lookup yields CDR1 SGHNT and CDR2 YYREEE (reference sequence). The variable domain in full, completed from reference TRBV5-4 and TRBJ2-4, reads ETGVTQSPTHLIKTRGQQVTLRCSSQSGHNTVSWYQQALGQGPQFIFQYYREEENGRGNFPPRFSGLQFPNYSSELNVNALELDDSALYLCASSLQGAKNIQYFGAGTRLSVL.

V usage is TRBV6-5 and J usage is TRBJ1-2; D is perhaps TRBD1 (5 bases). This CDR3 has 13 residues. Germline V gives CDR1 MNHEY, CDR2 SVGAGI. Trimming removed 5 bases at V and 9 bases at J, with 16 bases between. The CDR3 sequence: CASSREGEESYTF. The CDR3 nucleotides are TGTGCCAGCAGTCGGGAAGGGGAAGAGAGCTACACCTTC.

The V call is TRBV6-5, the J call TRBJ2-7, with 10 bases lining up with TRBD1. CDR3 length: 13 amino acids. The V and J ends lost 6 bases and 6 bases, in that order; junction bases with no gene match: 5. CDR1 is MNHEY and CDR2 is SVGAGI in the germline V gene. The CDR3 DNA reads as TGTGCCAGCAGAACCGGGACAGGGGTCGAGCAGTACTTC. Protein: CASRTGTGVEQYF.

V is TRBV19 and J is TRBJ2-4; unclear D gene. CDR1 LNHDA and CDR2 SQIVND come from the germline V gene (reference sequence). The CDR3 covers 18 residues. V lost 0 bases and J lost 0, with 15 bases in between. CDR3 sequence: CASSIDGPGRLAKNIQYF. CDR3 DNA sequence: TGTGCCAGTAGTATAGATGGGCCCGGGCGACTAGCCAAAAACATTCAGTACTTC. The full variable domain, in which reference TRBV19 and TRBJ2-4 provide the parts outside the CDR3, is DGGITQSPKYLFRKEGQNVTLSCEQNLNHDAMYWYRQDPGQGLRLIYYSQIVNDFQKGDIAEGYSVSREKKESFPLTVTSAQKNPTAFYLCASSIDGPGRLAKNIQYFGAGTRLSVL.

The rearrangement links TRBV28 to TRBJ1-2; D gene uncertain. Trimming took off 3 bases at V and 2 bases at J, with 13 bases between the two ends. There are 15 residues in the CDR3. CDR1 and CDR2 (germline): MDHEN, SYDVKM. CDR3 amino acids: CASSFREKANYGYTF. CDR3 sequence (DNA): TGTGCCAGCAGTTTTAGGGAAAAGGCAAACTATGGCTACACCTTC.

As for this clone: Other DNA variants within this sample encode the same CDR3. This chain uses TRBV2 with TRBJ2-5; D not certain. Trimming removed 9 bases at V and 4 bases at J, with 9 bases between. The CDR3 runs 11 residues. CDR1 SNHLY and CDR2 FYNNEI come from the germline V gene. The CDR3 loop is CASRVGETQYF. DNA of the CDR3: TGTGCCAGTAGGGTCGGAGAGACCCAGTACTTC.

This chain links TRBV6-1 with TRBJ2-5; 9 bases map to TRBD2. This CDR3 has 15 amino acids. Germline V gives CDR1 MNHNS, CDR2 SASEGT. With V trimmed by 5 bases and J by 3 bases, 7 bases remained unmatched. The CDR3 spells CASSRGVAGEETQYF. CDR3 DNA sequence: TGTGCCAGCAGTCGTGGGGTAGCGGGAGAAGAGACCCAGTACTTC.

This chain's CDR3 is CASSPFSSNQPQHF. CDR3 sequence (DNA): TGTGCCAGCTCACCATTTTCATCTAATCAGCCCCAGCATTTT. V and J are TRBV18 and TRBJ1-5; D uncertain. This CDR3 has 14 amino acids. The ends were cut back, 2 bases at V and 4 bases at J, with 9 bases in the middle. CDR1 and CDR2 from the germline V gene are KGHSH and LQKENI.

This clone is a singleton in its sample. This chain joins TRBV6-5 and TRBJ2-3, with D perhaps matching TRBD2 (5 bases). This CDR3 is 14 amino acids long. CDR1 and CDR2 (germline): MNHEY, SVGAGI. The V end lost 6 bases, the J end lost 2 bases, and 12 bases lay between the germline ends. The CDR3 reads CASSPAGNTDTQYF. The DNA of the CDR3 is TGTGCCAGCAGCCCCGCCGGGAACACAGATACGCAGTATTTT.

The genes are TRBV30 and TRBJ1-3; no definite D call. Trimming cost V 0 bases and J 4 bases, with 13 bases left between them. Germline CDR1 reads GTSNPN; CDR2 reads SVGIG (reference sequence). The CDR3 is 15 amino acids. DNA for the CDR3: TGTGCCTGGAGTGTACGGACCCTATCCGGAAACACCATATATTTT. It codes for CAWSVRTLSGNTIYF. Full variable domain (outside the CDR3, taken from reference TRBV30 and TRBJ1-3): SQTIHQWPATLVQPVGSPLSLECTVEGTSNPNLYWYRQAAGRGLQLLFYSVGIGQISSEVPQNLSASRPQDRQFILSSKKLLLSDSGFYLCAWSVRTLSGNTIYFGEGSWLTVV.